This TCR beta chain was sequenced for a study of blood T cells in healthy people across ages. Alongside a J-beta primer mix, a sample-barcoded 5' primer served in a second PCR lasting roughly 6 to 12 cycles. Each cDNA molecule was tagged by a template-switch adaptor that had 12 random nucleotides. Each single sample gave us at least 2.5 million CDR3-containing paired-end reads. TCRdb ran MiXCR on the 5' RACE reads and lists one entry per CDR3 protein. In the table there are about 1,500,000 distinct CDR3 sequences, around 42% of which are singletons. Trimming removed 0 bases from V and 0 bases from J, with 12 bases in between. CDR1 is SGDLS, CDR2 YYNGEE, per germline. CDR3 size: 16 residues. Study findings and constraints: Higher diversity, along with more naive CD4+ cells, distinguished long-lived donors from aged donors.

About this clonotype: Its target is unknown.

The material sequenced was blood. This TCR derives from a young woman in good health. The J gene is TRBJ1-1, the V gene TRBV9; TRBD1 is a possible D gene (5 bases). The CDR3 region is CASSVERGGVNTEAFF. The DNA of the CDR3 is TGTGCCAGCAGCGTAGAGAGGGGAGGGGTGAACACTGAAGCTTTCTTT.